The rows below give T cell receptor beta chains drawn from one sample of a study of identical twins. TCRdb ran MiXCR on the 5' RACE reads and lists one entry per CDR3 protein. The sample includes about 480,000 distinct CDR3 sequences, around 14% of them seen just once. This same sample was also part of a study on yellow fever vaccine responses in identical twins.

The sample was CD4+ T cells sorted from blood. These TCRs come from a woman aged 18-29 years in good health. CDR3s include the opening cysteine and the closing phenylalanine or tryptophan. Fields, in order: D gene, J gene, CDR3 length, clone size, V gene, CDR3 protein, CDR3 DNA. D genes are given only for firm matches. Expanded clones are given a class, and other clones once, few, many or no size at all.

>TRBD1|TRBJ2-7|14|many|TRBV11-2
CASSAGTGLLGQYF
TGTGCCAGCAGCGCCGGGACAGGTCTCCTTGGGCAGTACTTC
>TRBD2|TRBJ2-1|16|few|TRBV20-1
CSATGETSGRADEQFF
TGCAGTGCTACCGGAGAAACTAGCGGGAGGGCCGATGAGCAGTTCTTC
>.|TRBJ2-7|15|.|TRBV4-3
CASSQDVSRVYEQYF
TGCGCCAGCAGCCAAGATGTTTCCAGGGTCTACGAGCAGTACTTC
>TRBD2|TRBJ2-3|16|.|TRBV12-3/TRBV12-4
CASSLGTSGGVDTQYF
TGTGCCAGCAGTTTAGGGACTAGCGGGGGGGTAGATACGCAGTATTTT
>.|TRBJ2-1|13|few|TRBV5-8
CASSRGSSNEQFF
TGTGCCAGCAGCCGTGGTTCTAGCAATGAGCAGTTCTTC
>.|TRBJ2-2|12|many|TRBV29-1
CSVARGPGELFF
TGCAGCGTTGCCCGGGGACCGGGGGAGCTGTTTTTT
>.|TRBJ2-7|13|.|TRBV28
CASSPGSWNEQYF
TGTGCCAGCAGCCCAGGGAGTTGGAACGAGCAGTACTTC
>.|TRBJ1-1|14|.|TRBV7-9
CASSLEYGNTEAFF
TGTGCCAGCAGCTTAGAGTACGGGAACACTGAAGCTTTCTTT
>.|TRBJ2-1|15|many|TRBV7-2
CASSLASQLGNEQFF
TGTGCCAGCAGCTTAGCGAGCCAGCTGGGCAATGAGCAGTTCTTC
>.|TRBJ2-2|21|.|TRBV14
CASSQDPPSMVETENTGELFF
TGTGCCAGCAGCCAAGACCCGCCTTCTATGGTAGAAACAGAGAACACCGGGGAGCTGTTTTTT
>TRBD1|TRBJ2-2|15|.|TRBV5-1
CASSFKTGYTGELFF
TGCGCCAGCAGTTTTAAGACAGGGTACACCGGGGAGCTGTTTTTT
>TRBD2|TRBJ2-5|14|.|TRBV7-2
CASSPQRGGTTQYF
TGTGCCAGCAGCCCTCAGCGGGGGGGCACGACCCAGTACTTC
>.|TRBJ2-1|15|.|TRBV20-1
CSARAGLGGHNEQFF
TGCAGTGCTAGAGCCGGACTAGGGGGCCACAATGAGCAGTTCTTC
>.|TRBJ2-1|16|.|TRBV16
CASSQGSRGEYNEQFF
TGTGCCAGCAGCCAAGGCTCTCGGGGAGAATACAATGAGCAGTTCTTC
>TRBD2|TRBJ2-7|16|few|TRBV5-6
CASSLAGLAGAYEQYF
TGTGCCAGCAGCTTGGCGGGGCTAGCGGGAGCCTACGAGCAGTACTTC
>TRBD1|TRBJ2-5|14|few|TRBV10-3
CAISGTGGAGTQYF
TGTGCCATCAGTGGGACAGGGGGCGCCGGGACCCAGTACTTC
>TRBD1|TRBJ2-1|17|many|TRBV2
CASSRTGGAVRDNEQFF
TGTGCCAGCAGTCGAACAGGGGGCGCAGTTCGGGACAATGAGCAGTTCTTC
>.|TRBJ2-3|12|few|TRBV29-1
CSVVRSPDTQYF
TGCAGCGTTGTAAGGTCCCCCGATACGCAGTATTTT
>.|TRBJ2-7|12|few|TRBV3-1
CASSQVTHEQYF
TGTGCCAGCAGCCAGGTAACTCACGAGCAGTACTTC
>.|TRBJ2-5|11|many|TRBV24-1
CATSDRGGQYF
TGTGCCACCAGTGACAGGGGAGGCCAGTACTTC
>TRBD2|TRBJ2-3|13|few|TRBV14
CASSLGGGNTQYF
TGTGCCAGCAGCCTCGGGGGGGGAAATACGCAGTATTTT
>.|TRBJ1-6|16|.|TRBV5-1
CASSLEGRGGHSPLHF
TGCGCCAGCAGCTTGGAGGGCCGGGGAGGTCATTCACCCCTCCACTTT
>.|TRBJ1-1|14|.|TRBV7-8
CASSSRRESGEAFF
TGTGCCAGCAGCTCCCGCAGGGAGTCCGGTGAAGCTTTCTTT